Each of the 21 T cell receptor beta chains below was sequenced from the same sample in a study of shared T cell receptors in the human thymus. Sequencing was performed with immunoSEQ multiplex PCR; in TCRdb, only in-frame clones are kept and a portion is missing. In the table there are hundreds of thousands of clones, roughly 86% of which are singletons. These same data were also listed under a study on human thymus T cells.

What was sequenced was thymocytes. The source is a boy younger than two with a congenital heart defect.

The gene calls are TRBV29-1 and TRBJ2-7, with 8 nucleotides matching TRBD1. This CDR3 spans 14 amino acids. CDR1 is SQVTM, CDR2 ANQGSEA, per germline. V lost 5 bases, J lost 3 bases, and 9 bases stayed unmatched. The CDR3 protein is CSVPAGQGNYEQYF. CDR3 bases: TGCAGCGTTCCGGCCGGACAGGGTAACTACGAGCAGTACTTC.

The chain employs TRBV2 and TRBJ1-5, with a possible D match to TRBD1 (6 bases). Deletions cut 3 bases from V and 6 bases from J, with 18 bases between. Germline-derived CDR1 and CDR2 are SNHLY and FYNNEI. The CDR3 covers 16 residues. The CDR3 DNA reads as TGTGCCAGCAGTGAGAGGGCACAGGGAGAGGTTCAGCCCCAGCATTTT. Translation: CASSERAQGEVQPQHF.

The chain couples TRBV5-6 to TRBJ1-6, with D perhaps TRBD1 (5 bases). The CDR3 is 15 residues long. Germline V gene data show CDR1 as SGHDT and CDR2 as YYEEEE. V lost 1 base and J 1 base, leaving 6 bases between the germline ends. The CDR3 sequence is CASSLRGSYNSPLHF. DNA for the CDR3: TGTGCCAGCAGCTTGAGGGGTTCCTATAATTCACCCCTCCACTTT.

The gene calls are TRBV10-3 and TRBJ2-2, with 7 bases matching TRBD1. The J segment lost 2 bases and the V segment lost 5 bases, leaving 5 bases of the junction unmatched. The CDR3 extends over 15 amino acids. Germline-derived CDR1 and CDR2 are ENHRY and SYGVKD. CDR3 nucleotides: TGTGCCATCAGTCGGAACAGGGGAAACACCGGGGAGCTGTTTTTT. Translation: CAISRNRGNTGELFF.

The CDR3: CASRSSTDTQYF. CDR3 DNA sequence: TGTGCCAGCAGATCAAGCACAGATACGCAGTATTTT. This chain uses TRBV2 with TRBJ2-3; D is uncertain. The CDR3 sequence is 12 residues long. CDR1 SNHLY and CDR2 FYNNEI come from the germline V gene. V was trimmed by 6 bases and J by 0 bases, leaving 4 bases between them.

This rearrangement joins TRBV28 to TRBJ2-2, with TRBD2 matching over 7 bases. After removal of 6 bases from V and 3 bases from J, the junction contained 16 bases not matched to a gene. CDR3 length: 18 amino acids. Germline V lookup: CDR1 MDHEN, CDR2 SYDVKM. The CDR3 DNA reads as TGTGCCAGCAGACGTCTAGCGGCGCTCACCGGACACACCGGGGAGCTGTTTTTT. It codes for CASRRLAALTGHTGELFF.

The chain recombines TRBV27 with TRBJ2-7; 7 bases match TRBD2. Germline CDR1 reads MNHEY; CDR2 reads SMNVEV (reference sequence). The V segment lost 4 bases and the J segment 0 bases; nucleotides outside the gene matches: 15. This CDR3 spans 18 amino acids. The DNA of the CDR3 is TGTGCCAGCAGTTCCGACGGGGGGTCAAACATGGGCTCCTACGAGCAGTACTTC. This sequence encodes CASSSDGGSNMGSYEQYF.

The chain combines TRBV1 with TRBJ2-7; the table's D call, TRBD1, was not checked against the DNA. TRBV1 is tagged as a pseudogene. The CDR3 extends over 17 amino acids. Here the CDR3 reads CTSSHSRGGRDSYEQYF. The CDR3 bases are TGCACCAGCAGCCACTCTCGTGGGGGCAGGGACTCCTACGAGCAGTACTTC.

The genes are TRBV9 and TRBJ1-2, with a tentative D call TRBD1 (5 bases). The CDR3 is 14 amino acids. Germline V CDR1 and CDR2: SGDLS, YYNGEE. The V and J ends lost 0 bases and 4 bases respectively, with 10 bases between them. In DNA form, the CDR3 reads TGTGCCAGCAGCGTAGACAGGCGCCCCTATGGCTACACCTTC. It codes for CASSVDRRPYGYTF.

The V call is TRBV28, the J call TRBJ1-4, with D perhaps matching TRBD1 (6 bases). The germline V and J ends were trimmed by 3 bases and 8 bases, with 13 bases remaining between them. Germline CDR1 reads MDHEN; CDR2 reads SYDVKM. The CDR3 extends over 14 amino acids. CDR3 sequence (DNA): TGTGCCAGCAGTTTTGGGGCAGGGGAGGAAAAACTGTTTTTT. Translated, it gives CASSFGAGEEKLFF.

CDR3 residues: CASSDRGNSPLHF. CDR3 bases: TGTGCCAGCAGCGATAGAGGCAATTCACCCCTCCACTTT. V gene TRBV14 combines with J gene TRBJ1-6; D gene unclear. Trimming removed 5 bases from V and 7 bases from J, with 9 bases in between. The CDR3 is made up of 13 amino acids. CDR1 and CDR2 (germline): SGHDN, FVKESK.

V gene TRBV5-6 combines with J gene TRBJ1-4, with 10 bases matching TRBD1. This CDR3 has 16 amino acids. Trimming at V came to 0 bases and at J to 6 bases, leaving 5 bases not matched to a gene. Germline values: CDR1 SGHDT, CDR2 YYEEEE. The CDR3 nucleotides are TGTGCCAGCAGCTTGGGGGGCGGGACAGGGGATGAAAAACTGTTTTTT. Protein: CASSLGGGTGDEKLFF.

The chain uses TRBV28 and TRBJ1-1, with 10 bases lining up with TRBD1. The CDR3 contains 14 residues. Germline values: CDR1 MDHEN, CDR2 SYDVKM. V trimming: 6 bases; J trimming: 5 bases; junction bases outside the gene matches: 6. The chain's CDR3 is CASRPTGGGTEAFF. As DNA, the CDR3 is TGTGCCAGCAGACCGACAGGGGGCGGGACTGAAGCTTTCTTT.

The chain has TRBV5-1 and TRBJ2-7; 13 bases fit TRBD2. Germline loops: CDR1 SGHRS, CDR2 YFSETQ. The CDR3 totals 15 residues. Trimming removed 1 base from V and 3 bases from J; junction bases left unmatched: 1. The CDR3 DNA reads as TGCGCCAGCAGCTTGTGGACTAGCGGGGGCTACGAGCAGTACTTC. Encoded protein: CASSLWTSGGYEQYF.

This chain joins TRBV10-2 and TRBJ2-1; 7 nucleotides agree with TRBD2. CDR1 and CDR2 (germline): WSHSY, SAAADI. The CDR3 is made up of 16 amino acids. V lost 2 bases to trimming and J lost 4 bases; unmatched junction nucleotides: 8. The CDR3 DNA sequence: TGCGCCAGCAGTGAGCAGCCGGGACTACCATACAATGAGCAGTTCTTC. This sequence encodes CASSEQPGLPYNEQFF.

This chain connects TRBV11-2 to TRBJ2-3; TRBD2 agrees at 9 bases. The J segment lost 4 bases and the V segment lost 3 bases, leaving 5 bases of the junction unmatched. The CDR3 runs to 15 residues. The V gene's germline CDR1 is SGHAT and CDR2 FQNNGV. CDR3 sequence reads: CASSLGRGGADTQYF. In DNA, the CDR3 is TGTGCCAGCAGCTTGGGGCGGGGGGGCGCAGATACGCAGTATTTT. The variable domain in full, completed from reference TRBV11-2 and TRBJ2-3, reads EAGVAQSPRYKIIEKRQSVAFWCNPISGHATLYWYQQILGQGPKLLIQFQNNGVVDDSQLPKDRFSAERLKGVDSTLKIQPAKLEDSAVYLCASSLGRGGADTQYFGPGTRLTVL.

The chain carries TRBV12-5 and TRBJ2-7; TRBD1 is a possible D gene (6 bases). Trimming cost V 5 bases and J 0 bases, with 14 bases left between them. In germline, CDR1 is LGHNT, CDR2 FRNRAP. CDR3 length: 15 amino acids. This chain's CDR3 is CASGKLLRGSYEQYF. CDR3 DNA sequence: TGTGCTAGTGGTAAACTGCTCAGGGGCTCCTACGAGCAGTACTTC.

The CDR3 is CASSLKAGASLSYEQYF. Written as DNA, the CDR3 is TGTGCCAGCAGTTTAAAGGCAGGGGCCTCTCTTTCCTACGAGCAGTACTTC. This chain connects TRBV27 to TRBJ2-7; D is possibly TRBD1 (6 bases). CDR3 length equals 17 residues. The ends were cut back, 2 bases at V and 1 base at J, with 18 bases in the middle. The germline CDR1 and CDR2 sequences are MNHEY and SMNVEV (reference sequence).

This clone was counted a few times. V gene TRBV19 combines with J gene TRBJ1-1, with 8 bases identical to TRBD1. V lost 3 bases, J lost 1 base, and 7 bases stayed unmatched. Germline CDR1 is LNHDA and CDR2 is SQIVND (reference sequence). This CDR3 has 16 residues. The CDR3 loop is CASSMADREGNTEAFF. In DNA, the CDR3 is TGTGCCAGTAGTATGGCGGACAGGGAGGGGAACACTGAAGCTTTCTTT.

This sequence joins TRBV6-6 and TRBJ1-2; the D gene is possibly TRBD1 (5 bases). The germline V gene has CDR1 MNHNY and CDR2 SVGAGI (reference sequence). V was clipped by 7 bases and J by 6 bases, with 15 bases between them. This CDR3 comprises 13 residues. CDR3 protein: CASTRGGRDGYTF. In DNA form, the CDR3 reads TGTGCCAGCACCCGGGGGGGGAGGGATGGCTACACCTTC.

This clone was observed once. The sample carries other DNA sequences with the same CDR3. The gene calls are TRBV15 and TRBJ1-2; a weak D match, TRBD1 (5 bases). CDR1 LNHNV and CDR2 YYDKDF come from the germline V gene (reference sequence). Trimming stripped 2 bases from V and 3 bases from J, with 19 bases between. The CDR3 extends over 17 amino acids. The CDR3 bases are TGTGCCACCAGCAGACCTCCCCCGGCAGGGTCTCACTATGGCTACACCTTC. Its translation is CATSRPPPAGSHYGYTF.